This T cell receptor (beta chain) was documented in a study of T-cell reconstitution after alpha-beta-depleted transplantation in children. Findings and caveats of the study: A year had passed since transplant, and T-cell counts and diversity by then came mostly from newly produced T cells. Surviving thymic progenitors and recipient T cells were the source of high TCRbeta diversity at day 60 in some patients.

Worth noting for this clonotype: Its antigen is as yet unknown.

The TCRbeta library was prepared with unique molecular identifiers. MiXCR was run by TCRdb on the PCR reads, yielding one entry per CDR3 protein. The repertoire holds about 58,000 distinct CDR3 sequences, with 44% as singletons. V was pared by 5 bases and J by 4 bases, with 7 bases of the junction left unmatched. The CDR3 is 16 residues long. Germline-derived CDR1 and CDR2 are MNHNS and SASEGT. The sample consisted of PBMCs, mostly from graft donor cells, taken 360 days after TCRalphabeta/CD19-depleted stem cell transplant. This receptor was identified in a male patient younger than 18 who had a stem cell transplant for acute lymphoblastic leukemia, so the T cells may come from the graft donor. This chain links TRBV6-1 with TRBJ2-4; 11 nucleotides match TRBD2. Here the CDR3 reads CASSPRLAGPKNIQYF. The CDR3 region has the DNA TGTGCCAGCAGTCCTAGACTAGCGGGACCAAAAAACATTCAGTACTTC.